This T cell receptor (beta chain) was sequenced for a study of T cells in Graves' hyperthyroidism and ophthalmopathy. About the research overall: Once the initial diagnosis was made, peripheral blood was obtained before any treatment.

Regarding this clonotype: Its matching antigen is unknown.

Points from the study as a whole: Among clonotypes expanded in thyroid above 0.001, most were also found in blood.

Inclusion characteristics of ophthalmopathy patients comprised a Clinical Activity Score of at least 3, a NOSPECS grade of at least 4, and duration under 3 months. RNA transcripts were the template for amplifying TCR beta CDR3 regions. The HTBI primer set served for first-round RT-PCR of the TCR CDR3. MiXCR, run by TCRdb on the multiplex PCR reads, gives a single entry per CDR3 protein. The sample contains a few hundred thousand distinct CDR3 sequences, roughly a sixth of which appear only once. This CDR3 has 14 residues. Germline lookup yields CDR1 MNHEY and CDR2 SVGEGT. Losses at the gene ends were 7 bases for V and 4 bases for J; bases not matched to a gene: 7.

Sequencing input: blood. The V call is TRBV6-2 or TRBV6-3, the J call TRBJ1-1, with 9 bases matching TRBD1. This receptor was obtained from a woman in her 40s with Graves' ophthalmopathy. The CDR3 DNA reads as TGTGCCAGCATCCAGACAGGGGGAGGCACTGAAGCTTTCTTT. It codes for CASIQTGGGTEAFF.